The rows below give T cell receptor beta chains drawn from one sample of a study of blood T cells in healthy people across ages. MiXCR was run by TCRdb on the 5' RACE reads, yielding one entry per CDR3 protein. The table includes around 1,900,000 distinct CDR3 sequences, about 39% detected once. Sequencing was done on a sample of blood. These receptors were obtained from a human donor in good health. Both conserved end residues are part of each CDR3. D genes are given only for firm matches. Expanded clones are given a class, and other clones once, few, many or no size at all.

clone size	D gene	V gene	J gene	CDR3 protein	CDR3 DNA
NA	TRBD1	TRBV11-2	TRBJ2-4	CASSYQGQGLYNEQYF	TGTGCCAGCAGCTACCAGGGACAGGGTCTCTACAATGAGCAGTACTTC
NA	NA	TRBV13	TRBJ2-7	CASSLYATYEQYF	TGTGCCAGCAGCTTATATGCCACCTACGAGCAGTACTTC
NA	NA	TRBV7-2	TRBJ2-7	CASTEGGSQSYEQYF	TGTGCCAGCACCGAGGGGGGCTCCCAATCCTACGAGCAGTACTTC
NA	TRBD2	TRBV10-3	TRBJ2-3	CATGEGGTDTQYF	TGTGCCACGGGGGAGGGTGGCACAGATACGCAGTATTTT
few	TRBD1	TRBV12-3/TRBV12-4	TRBJ1-2	CASSLHRGSFTF	TGTGCCAGCAGTCTACACAGGGGGAGCTTCACCTTC
NA	NA	TRBV18	TRBJ1-5	CASSPTADQPQHF	TGTGCCAGCTCACCGACCGCAGATCAGCCCCAGCATTTT
few	NA	TRBV6-2/TRBV6-3	TRBJ1-2	CASSYGGTYNYGYTF	TGTGCCAGCAGTTACGGCGGTACTTATAACTATGGCTACACCTTC
NA	TRBD1	TRBV4-2	TRBJ1-1	CASSQVSGGEDTEAFF	TGTGCCAGCAGCCAAGTTTCAGGGGGCGAGGACACTGAAGCTTTCTTT
NA	NA	TRBV5-6	TRBJ1-4	CASSLGRLELFF	TGTGCCAGCAGCTTGGGCAGGCTGGAACTGTTTTTT
NA	NA	TRBV14	TRBJ1-2	CASSPSGRANYGYTF	TGTGCCAGCAGCCCCTCGGGAAGGGCTAACTATGGCTACACCTTC
NA	NA	TRBV7-2	TRBJ1-1	CASSLVEFGTAEAFF	TGTGCCAGCAGCTTAGTGGAATTTGGTACGGCTGAAGCTTTCTTT
NA	NA	TRBV29-1	TRBJ1-1	CSVTRGSTEAFF	TGCAGCGTTACGAGGGGGAGCACTGAAGCTTTCTTT
few	TRBD1	TRBV5-1	TRBJ2-7	CASSFTGGHEQYF	TGCGCCAGCAGCTTTACAGGGGGGCACGAGCAGTACTTC
few	TRBD1	TRBV20-1	TRBJ2-3	CSATDRGEWDTQYF	TGCAGTGCTACGGACAGGGGTGAATGGGATACGCAGTATTTT
NA	NA	TRBV4-3	TRBJ2-1	CASSQVLAGAKYNEQFF	TGCGCCAGCAGCCAAGTGTTAGCAGGGGCCAAATACAATGAGCAGTTCTTC
NA	TRBD2	TRBV5-1	TRBJ2-1	CASRAGLEFYNEQFF	TGCGCCAGCAGAGCCGGACTAGAGTTCTACAATGAGCAGTTCTTC
NA	NA	TRBV12-5	TRBJ1-6	CATQVGNYNSPLHF	TGTGCAACCCAGGTCGGTAATTATAATTCACCCCTCCACTTT
NA	TRBD2	TRBV28	TRBJ2-5	CASSSILLRLAEETQYF	TGTGCCAGCAGCTCCATACTCTTGAGACTAGCTGAAGAGACCCAGTACTTC
NA	NA	TRBV3-1	TRBJ2-5	CASSRLPGFGVTQYF	TGTGCCAGCAGCCGACTACCAGGGTTTGGAGTGACCCAGTACTTC
NA	NA	TRBV29-1	TRBJ1-1	CSVETENTEAFF	TGCAGCGTTGAGACAGAGAACACTGAAGCTTTCTTT
many	TRBD2	TRBV4-2	TRBJ2-1	CASSHISSGGVGEQFF	TGTGCCAGCAGCCACATTTCGAGCGGGGGGGTAGGTGAGCAGTTCTTC
NA	TRBD1	TRBV4-1	TRBJ1-2	CASSQDEGAAGYTF	TGCGCCAGCAGCCAAGATGAGGGGGCAGCTGGCTACACCTTC
once	NA	TRBV18	TRBJ2-2	CASSPPALLTTGELFF	TGTGCCAGCTCACCACCAGCCCTGTTGACCACCGGGGAGCTGTTTTTT
few	NA	TRBV10-3	TRBJ1-2	CAISESSGNYGYTF	TGTGCCATCAGTGAGTCGTCAGGAAACTATGGCTACACCTTC
NA	NA	TRBV6-4	TRBJ2-5	CASSDGPDEANEQYF	TGTGCCAGCAGTGACGGACCGGACGAAGCCAATGAGCAGTACTTC
NA	NA	TRBV4-2	TRBJ1-2	CASSQGDSRNYGYTF	TGTGCCAGCAGCCAGGGGGACTCACGAAACTATGGCTACACCTTC
NA	NA	TRBV20-1	TRBJ2-7	CSARSSSGPRVVPYEQYF	TGCAGTGCTAGATCGTCTAGTGGGCCACGAGTCGTTCCCTACGAGCAGTACTTC
NA	NA	TRBV20-1	TRBJ2-5	CSGWRGGETQYF	TGCAGTGGATGGAGGGGGGGAGAGACCCAGTACTTC
NA	NA	TRBV20-1	TRBJ1-4	CSASQPNEKLFF	TGCAGTGCTAGTCAGCCGAATGAAAAACTGTTTTTT
NA	NA	TRBV5-8	TRBJ2-3	CASSLAARQTDTQYF	TGTGCCAGCAGCTTGGCCGCTAGACAAACAGATACGCAGTATTTT
few	NA	TRBV5-1	TRBJ2-3	CASSLVFLGFGADTQYF	TGCGCCAGCAGCTTGGTCTTTCTTGGGTTTGGAGCAGATACGCAGTATTTT
few	NA	TRBV4-3	TRBJ1-5	CASSQVVGAEGNQPQHF	TGCGCCAGCAGCCAAGTGGTCGGGGCAGAGGGCAATCAGCCCCAGCATTTT
NA	TRBD1	TRBV28	TRBJ1-2	CASTHNVQGAGYTF	TGTGCCAGCACCCACAATGTGCAGGGGGCTGGCTACACCTTC
NA	TRBD2	TRBV28	TRBJ2-2	CASNDSGMGTGELFF	TGTGCCAGCAACGATAGCGGGATGGGAACCGGGGAGCTGTTTTTT